This TCR beta chain stems from a study of T cell changes during pregnancy in multiple sclerosis. Trimming stripped 1 base from V and 5 bases from J, with 8 bases between. Germline lookup yields CDR1 MNHNS and CDR2 SASEGT. The CDR3 runs to 13 residues. TCRdb's table, derived via immunoSEQ multiplex PCR, lists solely in-frame clones and lacks some. The sample shows 77,000 or so clones, about 93% of them seen only once. The gene calls are TRBV6-1 and TRBJ2-5; possible D gene TRBD2, 5 bases. This sequence originates from a female donor in good health, enrolled as a control in a pregnancy study. The sample consisted of peripheral blood, taken in the second trimester of pregnancy. The CDR3 protein is CASSEVERETQYF. The CDR3 bases are TGTGCCAGCAGTGAAGTTGAGCGGGAGACCCAGTACTTC.